Following are 9 T cell receptor beta chains from one sample sequenced in a study of blood T cell repertoires in COVID-19. Generated by immunoSEQ multiplex PCR, the TCRdb table keeps only in-frame clones and is missing some. The sample has about 350,000 clones, less than 90% seen once. The sample was PBMCs or T cells enriched from blood (not recorded which). The receptors shown here come from a woman in her thirties who had recovered from COVID-19.

CDR3 coding DNA: TGCGCCAGCAGCTTGTACTCCGGGGACTATGGCTACACCTTC. Protein sequence: CASSLYSGDYGYTF. The chain employs TRBV5-1 and TRBJ1-2; no firm D call. In germline, CDR1 is SGHRS, CDR2 YFSETQ. There are 14 residues in the CDR3. V lost 1 base and J lost 3, with 10 bases in between.

The chain combines TRBV6-8 with TRBJ1-5; the D gene is possibly TRBD1 (5 bases). Germline V gives CDR1 MNHGY, CDR2 SAAAGT. V shed 0 bases and J shed 7 bases, with 19 bases lying between them. This CDR3 region has 17 residues. The CDR3 nucleotides read TGTGCCAGCAGTTACTCGGGGCGTGTAGCCTTTAGGCAGCCCCAGCATTTT. It translates to CASSYSGRVAFRQPQHF.

This clone was counted a few times. This chain joins TRBV7-9 and TRBJ2-7; 7 bases agree with TRBD1. Germline V gene sequence: CDR1 SEHNR, CDR2 FQNEAQ (reference sequence). The CDR3 is 15 amino acids. With 3 bases clipped from V and 0 bases from J, the junction kept 5 bases outside the gene matches. The CDR3 DNA reads as TGTGCCAGCAGCTTTAGACAGGGTTTCTCCTACGAGCAGTACTTC. Protein: CASSFRQGFSYEQYF.

The chain is built from TRBV4-2 and TRBJ2-5, with 10 bases matching TRBD2. Germline CDR1 LGHNA, CDR2 YNFKEQ. The V and J ends lost 0 bases and 5 bases, in that order; junction bases with no gene match: 9. This CDR3 spans 17 amino acids. CDR3 DNA: TGTGCCAGCAGCCAAGATGGGGGGGGACTAGCGTTCGAGACCCAGTACTTC. Translated: CASSQDGGGLAFETQYF.

This chain uses TRBV5-6 with TRBJ2-7, with 10 bases aligning to TRBD1. Germline V gives CDR1 SGHDT, CDR2 YYEEEE. Trimming at V came to 5 bases and at J to 9 bases, leaving 14 bases not matched to a gene. The CDR3 is 15 residues long. This chain's CDR3 is CASSATGGPLLRQYF. As DNA, the CDR3 is TGTGCCAGCAGTGCGACAGGGGGCCCTCTTTTAAGGCAGTACTTC.

This sequence joins TRBV18 and TRBJ1-2; the match to TRBD1 covers 7 bases. Looked up from germline, CDR1 is KGHSH and CDR2 is LQKENI. The CDR3 has 17 amino acids. Trimming at V came to 1 base and at J to 0 bases, leaving 8 bases not matched to a gene. Written as DNA, the CDR3 is TGTGCCAGCTCACCACTTGAAACAGGGGCTTCTAACTATGGCTACACCTTC. This translates into CASSPLETGASNYGYTF.

V usage is TRBV5-4 and J usage is TRBJ2-5; TRBD1 matches 7 bases. The germline V gene encodes CDR1 SGHNT and CDR2 YYREEE (reference sequence). CDR3 size: 15 residues. V lost 2 bases to trimming and J lost 5 bases; unmatched junction nucleotides: 9. The CDR3, as DNA: TGTGCCAGCAGCTTAAAGACAGGGATCCTGGAGACCCAGTACTTC. Amino acid sequence: CASSLKTGILETQYF.

The rearrangement links TRBV15 to TRBJ1-6, with 7 bases that match TRBD1. Trimming at V came to 1 base and at J to 10 bases, leaving 10 bases not matched to a gene. The CDR3 sequence is 16 residues long. Germline V gene lookup returns CDR1 LNHNV and CDR2 YYDKDF (reference sequence). For the CDR3, the DNA is TGTGCCACCAGCAGAGGTCGACAGGGTAGGGGATCACCCCTCCACTTT. Translating it yields CATSRGRQGRGSPLHF.

V usage is TRBV11-3 and J usage is TRBJ2-7; 8 positions agree with TRBD2. CDR1 and CDR2 from the germline V gene are SGHNT and YENEEA. CDR3 length equals 15 residues. The J segment lost 1 base and the V segment lost 5 bases, leaving 7 bases of the junction unmatched. CDR3 DNA sequence: TGTGCCAGCAGCCCCAACGGGGGGGGGTCCTACGAGCAGTACTTC. Its protein is CASSPNGGGSYEQYF.